This T cell receptor (beta chain) was sequenced in a study of sequential checkpoint blockade in melanoma. Across the study: TCRbeta immunosequencing was performed on DNA from over 90 pretreatment melanoma tumor samples.

This CDR3 comprises 17 residues. Germline V CDR1 and CDR2: MGHRA, YSYEKL. Germline trimming cut 2 bases from V and 2 bases from J; bases unmatched to any gene: 7. Noted treatment: randomized to nivolumab then ipilimumab (arm A) or the reverse (arm B). None of the patients previously received DNA-damaging chemotherapy. Assay used: immunoSEQ multiplex PCR; TCRdb lists only in-frame clones, some missing. The table lists around 6,800 clones, roughly a quarter of them singletons, with 8.5% to 10% in the top ten. The chain joins TRBV4-1 to TRBJ1-2; 11 bases map to TRBD1. Sequencing was performed on tumor tissue (inferred from file names), taken from a patient given nivolumab and ipilimumab in sequence. The receptor's source is a human donor with melanoma. CDR3 protein: CASSQRGQGGMNYGYTF. The DNA for the CDR3 is TGCGCCAGCAGCCAACGGGGACAGGGGGGAATGAACTATGGCTACACCTTC.